These 17 T cell receptor beta chains originate from one sample sequenced in a study of OX40 agonist ivuxolimab in advanced cancers. The protocol was immunoSEQ multiplex PCR, while the TCRdb copy is restricted to in-frame clones and leaves out a portion. In the table there are 85,000 to 90,000 clones, 75% to 90% of which are singletons. The starting material was CD4+ or CD8+ T cells sorted from blood, obtained in a trial of the OX40 agonist ivuxolimab. The source is an adult with an advanced solid tumor such as melanoma, head and neck, liver or kidney cancer.

The gene calls are TRBV9 and TRBJ1-2; no reliable D call. This CDR3 has 14 amino acids. Trimming took 2 bases from V and 5 from J, leaving 13 bases between them. From germline, CDR1 is SGDLS and CDR2 YYNGEE. CDR3 sequence: CASSVSTSLYGYTF. In DNA, the CDR3 is TGTGCCAGCAGCGTCTCTACAAGCCTTTATGGCTACACCTTC. Filled out from reference TRBV9 and TRBJ1-2, the complete variable domain reads DSGVTQTPKHLITATGQRVTLRCSPRSGDLSVYWYQQSLDQGLQFLIQYYNGEERAKGNILERFSAQQFPDLHSELNLSSLELGDSALYFCASSVSTSLYGYTFGSGTRLTVV.

The gene calls are TRBV6-5 and TRBJ2-2; D ambiguous. Trimming took off 5 bases at V and 2 bases at J, with 9 bases between the two ends. In germline, CDR1 is MNHEY, CDR2 SVGAGI. CDR3 size: 14 residues. Here the CDR3 DNA reads TGTGCCAGCAGTGGAAGAGTTAACACCGGGGAGCTGTTTTTT. Protein product: CASSGRVNTGELFF.

The rearrangement links TRBV6-6 to TRBJ2-2; 10 nucleotides match TRBD1. The CDR3 totals 16 residues. Losses at the gene ends were 6 bases for V and 7 bases for J; bases not matched to a gene: 11. Germline V gene sequence: CDR1 MNHNY, CDR2 SVGAGI (reference sequence). The CDR3 here is CASSAAGTGVIGELFF. The CDR3 DNA reads as TGTGCCAGCAGCGCAGCGGGGACAGGGGTTATCGGGGAGCTGTTTTTT.

V gene TRBV28 combines with J gene TRBJ1-1; possibly TRBD1 for D (6 bases). The V end lost 5 bases, the J end lost 1 base, and 8 bases lay between the germline ends. Germline CDR1 and CDR2: MDHEN and SYDVKM. The CDR3 is 13 amino acids. The CDR3, as DNA: TGTGCCAGCAGTACGACAGGGAACACTGAAGCTTTCTTT. It encodes CASSTTGNTEAFF.

There are a few counts of this clone. The rearrangement joins TRBV7-2 to TRBJ2-2; 14 bases map to TRBD2. From germline, CDR1 is SGHTA and CDR2 FQGNSA. Trimming cost V 0 bases and J 7 bases; bases outside gene matches: 10. The CDR3 spans 19 residues. The CDR3 nucleotides are TGTGCCAGCAGCTTAGCGGGGACTAGCGGGAGTTGGGCCGGCGGGGAGCTGTTTTTT. Translated, it gives CASSLAGTSGSWAGGELFF.

The chain is built from TRBV6-5 and TRBJ1-1, with D perhaps matching TRBD1 (6 bases). The germline V gene encodes CDR1 MNHEY and CDR2 SVGAGI. V was pared by 0 bases and J by 10 bases, with 9 bases between. The CDR3 totals 12 residues. CDR3 coding DNA: TGTGCCAGCAGTTACTCGACAGGAGGAGCTTTCTTT. Encoded protein: CASSYSTGGAFF.

This chain connects TRBV27 to TRBJ2-7; D is unresolved. V lost 3 bases and J lost 1, with 7 bases in between. Germline CDR1 MNHEY, CDR2 SMNVEV (reference sequence). CDR3 size: 13 residues. CDR3 bases: TGTGCCAGCAGTTTTTGGGCGTCCTACGAGCAGTACGTC. Translated, it gives CASSFWASYEQYV.

The chain employs TRBV5-1 and TRBJ2-7, with 12 bases lining up with TRBD2. The V segment lost 0 bases and the J segment 0 bases; nucleotides outside the gene matches: 7. CDR3 length equals 18 residues. CDR1 and CDR2 (germline): SGHRS, YFSETQ. Written as DNA, the CDR3 is TGCGCCAGCAGCTTGGGTCTAGCGGGGGGGAAGAGCTCCTACGAGCAGTACGTC. It codes for CASSLGLAGGKSSYEQYV.

This chain uses TRBV5-6 with TRBJ2-2; the D gene is possibly TRBD2 (6 bases). Germline CDR1 is SGHDT and CDR2 is YYEEEE. This CDR3 has 13 amino acids. V gave up 9 bases and J gave up 7 bases, with 16 bases separating them. The DNA for the CDR3 is TGTGCCACCTCGAGGCCCGGGAGCGGGGAGCTGTTTTTT. As protein: CATSRPGSGELFF. Drawing the rest from reference TRBV5-6 and TRBJ2-2, the complete variable domain is DAGVTQSPTHLIKTRGQQVTLRCSPKSGHDTVSWYQQALGQGPQFIFQYYEEEERQRGNFPDRFSGHQFPNYSSELNVNALLLGDSALYLCATSRPGSGELFFGEGSRLTVL.

This sequence joins TRBV9 and TRBJ1-6, with 7 bases fitting TRBD1. The V segment lost 4 bases and the J segment 5 bases; nucleotides outside the gene matches: 6. This CDR3 contains 15 residues. Germline V gene lookup returns CDR1 SGDLS and CDR2 YYNGEE. The CDR3 loop is CASSPGTVHNSPLHF. The CDR3 DNA reads TGTGCCAGCAGCCCAGGGACAGTTCATAATTCACCCCTCCACTTT.

The genes are TRBV7-3 and TRBJ1-6; a weak D match, TRBD1 (6 bases). Germline V lookup: CDR1 SGHTA, CDR2 FQGTGA. The CDR3 loop spans 14 amino acids. The germline V and J ends were trimmed by 1 base and 7 bases, with 8 bases remaining between them. CDR3 sequence (DNA): TGTGCCAGCAGCTTAATTGGACAGAATTCACCCCTCCACTTT. As protein: CASSLIGQNSPLHF.

This clone was counted between two and nine times. The chain is built from TRBV11-3 and TRBJ2-3, with D hard to call. The CDR3 extends over 14 amino acids. Germline assignment: CDR1 SGHNT and CDR2 YENEEA. V lost 1 base, J lost 2 bases, and 7 bases lay in between. In nucleotides, the CDR3 is TGTGCCAGCAGCTTAGGACGGAACACAGATACGCAGTATTTT. Its translation: CASSLGRNTDTQYF.

This clone has more than one count but fewer than ten. V gene TRBV5-1 combines with J gene TRBJ2-6; 7 nucleotides agree with TRBD1. The CDR3 is 17 amino acids. J gave up 0 bases and V 4 bases, and 7 bases lay outside the gene matches. From germline, CDR1 is SGHRS and CDR2 YFSETQ. The CDR3 coding sequence is TGCGCCAGCAGCCTGGACAGGAGATTCTCTGGGGCCAACGTCCTGACTTTC. This sequence encodes CASSLDRRFSGANVLTF.

This chain uses TRBV9 with TRBJ1-3; D is perhaps TRBD1 (5 bases). Germline V CDR1 and CDR2: SGDLS, YYNGEE. The CDR3 spans 13 residues. V lost 3 bases and J 4 bases, leaving 8 bases between the germline ends. As DNA, the CDR3 is TGTGCCAGCAGCGCGGGGGAAGGAAACACCATATATTTT. Translating it yields CASSAGEGNTIYF.

J is TRBJ2-7 and V is TRBV5-4; TRBD2 matches 13 bases. CDR1 is SGHNT and CDR2 is YYREEE in the germline V gene (reference sequence). J gave up 6 bases and V 3 bases, and 9 bases lay outside the gene matches. CDR3 size: 16 residues. This chain's CDR3 is CASSSAGLAGVFEQYF. CDR3 bases: TGTGCCAGCAGCTCCGCCGGACTAGCGGGAGTTTTCGAGCAGTACTTC.

This chain connects TRBV5-1 to TRBJ1-1; D possibly corresponds to TRBD1 (5 bases). Trimming cost V 5 bases and J 0 bases, with 14 bases left between them. CDR3 length: 15 residues. CDR1 SGHRS and CDR2 YFSETQ come from the germline V gene. CDR3 coding DNA: TGCGCCAGCAGTGAGCTGGGGGGAGTGAACACTGAAGCTTTCTTT. It is translated as CASSELGGVNTEAFF. Complete variable domain (other parts from reference TRBV5-1 and TRBJ1-1): KAGVTQTPRYLIKTRGQQVTLSCSPISGHRSVSWYQQTPGQGLQFLFEYFSETQRNKGNFPGRFSGRQFSNSRSEMNVSTLELGDSALYLCASSELGGVNTEAFFGQGTRLTVV.

The chain employs TRBV10-1 and TRBJ1-1; D is perhaps TRBD1 (5 bases). The V and J ends lost 11 bases and 0 bases respectively, with 13 bases between them. The CDR3 sequence is 13 residues long. The germline CDR1 and CDR2 sequences are WNHNN and SYGVQD (reference sequence). Here the CDR3 DNA reads TGCGCCGTCAAACAGGACTTGAACACTGAAGCTTTCTTT. Translated, it gives CAVKQDLNTEAFF.